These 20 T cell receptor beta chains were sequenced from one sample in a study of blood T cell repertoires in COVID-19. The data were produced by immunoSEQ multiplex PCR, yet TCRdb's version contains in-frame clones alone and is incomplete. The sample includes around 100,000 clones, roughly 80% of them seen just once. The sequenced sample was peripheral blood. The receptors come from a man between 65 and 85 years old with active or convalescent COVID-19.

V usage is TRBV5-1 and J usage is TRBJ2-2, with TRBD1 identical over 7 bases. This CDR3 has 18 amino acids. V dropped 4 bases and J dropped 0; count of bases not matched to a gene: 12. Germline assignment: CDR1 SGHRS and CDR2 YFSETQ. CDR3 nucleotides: TGCGCCAGCAGCCTCACCACCTCGACAGGGACGAACACCGGGGAGCTGTTTTTT. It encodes CASSLTTSTGTNTGELFF.

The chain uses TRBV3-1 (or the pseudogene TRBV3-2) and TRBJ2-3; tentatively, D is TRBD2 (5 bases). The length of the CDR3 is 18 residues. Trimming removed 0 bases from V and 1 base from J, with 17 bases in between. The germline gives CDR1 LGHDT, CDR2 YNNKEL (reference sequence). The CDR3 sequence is CASSQDSLGVLGTDTQYF. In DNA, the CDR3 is TGTGCCAGCAGCCAAGACTCTCTCGGGGTGCTAGGCACAGATACGCAGTATTTT.

This CDR3 reads CASSVQGGNTEAFF. In nucleotides, the CDR3 is TGTGCCAGTAGTGTACAGGGGGGGAACACTGAAGCTTTCTTT. J is TRBJ1-1 and V is TRBV19; 8 bases agree with TRBD1. The ends lost 5 bases at V and 1 base at J; junction bases unmatched: 3. The CDR3 consists of 14 residues. The germline CDR1 and CDR2 sequences are LNHDA and SQIVND (reference sequence).

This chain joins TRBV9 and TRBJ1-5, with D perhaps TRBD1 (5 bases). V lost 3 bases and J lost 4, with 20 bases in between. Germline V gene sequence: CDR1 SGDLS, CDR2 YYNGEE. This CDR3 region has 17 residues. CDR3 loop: CASSAGGEIGQNQPQHF. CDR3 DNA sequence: TGTGCCAGCAGCGCTGGGGGGGAGATAGGTCAGAATCAGCCCCAGCATTTT.

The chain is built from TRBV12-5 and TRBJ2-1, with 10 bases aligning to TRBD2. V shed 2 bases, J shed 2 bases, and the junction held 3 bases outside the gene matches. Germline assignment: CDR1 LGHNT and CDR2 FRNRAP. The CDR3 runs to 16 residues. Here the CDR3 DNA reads TGTGCTAGTGGTTTGCAACTAGCGGGAACCTACAATGAGCAGTTCTTC. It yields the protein CASGLQLAGTYNEQFF.

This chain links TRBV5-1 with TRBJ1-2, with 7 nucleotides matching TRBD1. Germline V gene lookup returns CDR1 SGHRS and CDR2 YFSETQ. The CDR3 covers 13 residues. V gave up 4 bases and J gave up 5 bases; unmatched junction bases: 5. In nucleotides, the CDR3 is TGCGCCAGCAGCGTGGGGACAGTGTATGGCTACACCTTC. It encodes CASSVGTVYGYTF.

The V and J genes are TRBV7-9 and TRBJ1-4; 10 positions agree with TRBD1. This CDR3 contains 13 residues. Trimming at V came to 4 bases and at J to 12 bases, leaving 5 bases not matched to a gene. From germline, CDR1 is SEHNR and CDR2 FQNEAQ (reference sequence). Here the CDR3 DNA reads TGTGCCAGCAGCTACTGGGACAGGGGAGAACTGTTTTTT. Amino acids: CASSYWDRGELFF.

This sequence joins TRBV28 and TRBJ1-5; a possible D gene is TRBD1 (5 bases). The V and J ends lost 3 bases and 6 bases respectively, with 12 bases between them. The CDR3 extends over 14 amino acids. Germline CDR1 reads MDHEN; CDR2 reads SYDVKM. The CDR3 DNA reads TGTGCCAGCAGTTTTGCAGGGAACAGTCAGCCCCAGCATTTT. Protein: CASSFAGNSQPQHF.

The CDR3 loop reads CASSRGIIKYGYTF. The CDR3 region has the DNA TGTGCCAGCAGCCGAGGGATCATAAAATATGGCTACACCTTC. The gene calls are TRBV6-5 and TRBJ1-2; D is uncertain. In germline, CDR1 is MNHEY, CDR2 SVGAGI. Between the trimmed V and J ends, which lost 6 bases and 5 bases, there was a span of 16 bases. This CDR3 contains 14 residues.

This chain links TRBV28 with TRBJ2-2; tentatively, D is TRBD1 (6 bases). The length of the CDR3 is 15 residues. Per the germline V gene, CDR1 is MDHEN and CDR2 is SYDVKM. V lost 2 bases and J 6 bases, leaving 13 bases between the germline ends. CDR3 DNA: TGTGCCAGCAGTTTAATGAACAGGGTGTCCGGGGAGCTGTTTTTT. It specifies CASSLMNRVSGELFF.

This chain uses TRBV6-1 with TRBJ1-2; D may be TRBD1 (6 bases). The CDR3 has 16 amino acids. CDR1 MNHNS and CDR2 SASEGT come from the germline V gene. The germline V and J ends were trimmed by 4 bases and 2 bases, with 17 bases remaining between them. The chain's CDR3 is CASSGARGGENYGYTF. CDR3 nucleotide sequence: TGTGCCAGCAGTGGGGCCCGGGGGGGCGAGAACTATGGCTACACCTTC.

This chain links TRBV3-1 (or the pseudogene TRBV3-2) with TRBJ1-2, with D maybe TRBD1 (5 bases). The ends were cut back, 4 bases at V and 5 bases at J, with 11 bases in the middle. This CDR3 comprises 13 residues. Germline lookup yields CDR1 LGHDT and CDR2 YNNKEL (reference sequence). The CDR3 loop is CASSLDPGYGYTF. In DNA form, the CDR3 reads TGTGCCAGCAGCCTCGACCCAGGGTATGGCTACACCTTC.

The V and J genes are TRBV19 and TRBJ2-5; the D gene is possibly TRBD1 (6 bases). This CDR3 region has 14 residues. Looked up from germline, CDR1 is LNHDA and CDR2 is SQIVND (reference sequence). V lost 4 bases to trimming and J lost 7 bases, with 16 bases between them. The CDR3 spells CASSRPQGLGTQYF. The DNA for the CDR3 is TGTGCCAGTAGTAGACCTCAGGGGTTAGGGACCCAGTACTTC.

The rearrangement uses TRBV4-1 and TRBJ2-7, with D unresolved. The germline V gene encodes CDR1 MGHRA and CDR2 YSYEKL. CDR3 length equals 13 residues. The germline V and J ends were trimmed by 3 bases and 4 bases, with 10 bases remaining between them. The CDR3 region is CASSHDAKYEQYF. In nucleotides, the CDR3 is TGCGCCAGCAGCCACGATGCTAAGTACGAGCAGTACTTC.

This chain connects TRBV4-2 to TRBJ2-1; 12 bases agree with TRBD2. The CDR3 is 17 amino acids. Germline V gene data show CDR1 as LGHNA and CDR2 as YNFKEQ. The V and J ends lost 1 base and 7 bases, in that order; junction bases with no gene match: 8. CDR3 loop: CASSQGGLAGGPNEQFF. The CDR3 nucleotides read TGTGCCAGCAGCCAAGGGGGGCTAGCGGGAGGGCCAAATGAGCAGTTCTTC.

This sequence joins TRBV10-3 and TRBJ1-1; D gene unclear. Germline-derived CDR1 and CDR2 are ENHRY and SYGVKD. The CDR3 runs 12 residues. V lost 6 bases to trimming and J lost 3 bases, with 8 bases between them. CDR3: CAISGRDTEAFF. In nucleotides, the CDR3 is TGTGCCATCAGCGGGCGGGACACTGAAGCTTTCTTT.

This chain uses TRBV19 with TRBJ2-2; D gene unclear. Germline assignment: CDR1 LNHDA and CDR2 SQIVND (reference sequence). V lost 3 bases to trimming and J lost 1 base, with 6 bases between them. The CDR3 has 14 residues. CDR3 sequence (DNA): TGTGCCAGTAGTATTGGGCGGAACACCGGGGAGCTGTTTTTT. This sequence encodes CASSIGRNTGELFF. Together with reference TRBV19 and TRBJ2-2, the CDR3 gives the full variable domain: DGGITQSPKYLFRKEGQNVTLSCEQNLNHDAMYWYRQDPGQGLRLIYYSQIVNDFQKGDIAEGYSVSREKKESFPLTVTSAQKNPTAFYLCASSIGRNTGELFFGEGSRLTVL.

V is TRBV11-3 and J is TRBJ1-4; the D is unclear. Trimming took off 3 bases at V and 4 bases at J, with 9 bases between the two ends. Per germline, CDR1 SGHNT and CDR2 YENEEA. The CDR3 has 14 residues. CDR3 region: CASSLCDCNEKLFF. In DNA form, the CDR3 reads TGTGCCAGCAGCTTGTGCGACTGTAATGAAAAACTGTTTTTT.

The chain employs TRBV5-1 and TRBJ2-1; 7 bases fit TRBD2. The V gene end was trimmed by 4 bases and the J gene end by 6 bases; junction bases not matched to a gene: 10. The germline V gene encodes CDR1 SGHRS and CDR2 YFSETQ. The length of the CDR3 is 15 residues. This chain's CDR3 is CASSEMSGKGNEQFF. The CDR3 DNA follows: TGCGCCAGCAGCGAGATGAGCGGGAAGGGCAATGAGCAGTTCTTC.

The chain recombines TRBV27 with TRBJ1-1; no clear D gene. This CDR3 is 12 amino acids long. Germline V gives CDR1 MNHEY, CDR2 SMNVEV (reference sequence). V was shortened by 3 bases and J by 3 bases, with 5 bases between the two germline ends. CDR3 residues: CASSFGDTEAFF. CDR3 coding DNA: TGTGCCAGCAGTTTCGGGGACACTGAAGCTTTCTTT.